The 22 T cell receptor beta chains below all came from one sample that was sequenced in a study of PD-1 blockade in classical Hodgkin lymphoma. Described time point: newly diagnosed, previously untreated cHL patient sample. Clones were sequenced by immunoSEQ multiplex PCR, and TCRdb holds only the in-frame ones, with some missing. The sample shows 45,000 to 60,000 clones, more than 75% of them seen only once. The material sequenced was peripheral blood mononuclear cells (PBMCs). The receptors were sampled from a human donor with classical Hodgkin lymphoma.

The chain uses TRBV29-1 and TRBJ1-1; 8 bases are shared with TRBD1. The CDR3 covers 13 residues. V dropped 4 bases and J dropped 1; count of bases not matched to a gene: 2. The germline V gene encodes CDR1 SQVTM and CDR2 ANQGSEA. The CDR3 reads CSVAGQGNTEAFF. CDR3 DNA: TGCAGCGTTGCCGGACAGGGGAACACTGAAGCTTTCTTT.

The chain carries TRBV2 and TRBJ1-2, with a weak D call TRBD1 (6 bases). The CDR3 has 13 amino acids. Germline V gene data show CDR1 as SNHLY and CDR2 as FYNNEI. V was clipped by 6 bases and J by 4 bases, with 12 bases between them. This CDR3 is CASRRGVRYGYTF. CDR3 in DNA: TGTGCCAGCAGAAGGGGGGTTCGCTATGGCTACACCTTC.

The V call is TRBV5-6, the J call TRBJ1-1; no clear D gene. Trimming removed 0 bases from V and 5 bases from J, with 5 bases in between. This CDR3 has 12 amino acids. CDR1 and CDR2 (germline): SGHDT, YYEEEE. The CDR3 DNA reads as TGTGCCAGCAGCTTGGAAGAAACTGAAGCTTTCTTT. Its protein is CASSLEETEAFF.

The sample holds one count of this clone. The genes are TRBV10-3 and TRBJ2-4, with no clear D. Germline V gene lookup returns CDR1 ENHRY and CDR2 SYGVKD. The V end was cut by 4 bases, the J end by 0 bases, with 16 bases between. This CDR3 contains 17 residues. CDR3 in amino acids: CAISGPPADLAKNIQYF. CDR3 in DNA: TGTGCCATCAGTGGCCCCCCCGCGGACCTAGCCAAAAACATTCAGTACTTC.

The chain links TRBV13 to TRBJ2-2; 9 nucleotides agree with TRBD2. There are 18 residues in the CDR3. Germline assignment: CDR1 PRHDT and CDR2 FYEKMQ (reference sequence). The V segment lost 1 base and the J segment 1 base; nucleotides outside the gene matches: 7. The CDR3 loop is CASSLVVGLAKNTGELFF. The CDR3 bases are TGTGCCAGCAGCTTAGTAGTAGGACTAGCGAAGAACACCGGGGAGCTGTTTTTT.

The rearrangement joins TRBV29-1 to TRBJ2-3, with a possible D match to TRBD2 (6 bases). The V gene's germline CDR1 is SQVTM and CDR2 ANQGSEA. V was clipped by 0 bases and J by 1 base, with 17 bases between them. The CDR3 has 17 amino acids. CDR3 bases: TGCAGCGTTGAAGATCGAGTGGCAGCGGGCGGCACAGATACGCAGTATTTT. Translated: CSVEDRVAAGGTDTQYF.

The chain carries TRBV19 and TRBJ1-1, with no clear D. The CDR3 has 12 residues. Trimming took off 5 bases at V and 2 bases at J, with 6 bases between the two ends. Germline assignment: CDR1 LNHDA and CDR2 SQIVND (reference sequence). CDR3: CASSPSNTEAFF. DNA of the CDR3: TGTGCCAGTAGTCCAAGTAACACTGAAGCTTTCTTT.

The chain has TRBV5-4 and TRBJ1-6, with 7 bases aligning to TRBD1. Germline V CDR1 and CDR2: SGHNT, YYREEE (reference sequence). There are 14 residues in the CDR3. After removal of 0 bases from V and 10 bases from J, the junction contained 4 bases not matched to a gene. CDR3 region: CASSLEGAGSPLHF. The CDR3, as DNA: TGTGCCAGCAGCTTGGAGGGGGCCGGGTCACCCCTCCACTTT.

This clone was observed a single time. The V gene is TRBV7-9, the J gene TRBJ2-1; 9 bases match TRBD2. V was clipped by 2 bases and J by 3 bases; unmatched bases: 14. Germline CDR1 and CDR2: SEHNR and FQNEAQ (reference sequence). The CDR3 is 19 amino acids. The CDR3 DNA reads as TGTGCCAGCAGCTTACTTGCTTTGGCTAGCGGGAACTACTACAATGAGCAGTTCTTC. It is translated as CASSLLALASGNYYNEQFF.

This clone was counted once. The CDR3 nucleotides read TGTGCCAGCAGCTTAGGACAGGGGTCCTACAATGAGCAGTTCTTC. Amino acids: CASSLGQGSYNEQFF. This chain connects TRBV7-6 to TRBJ2-1, with TRBD1 identical over 8 bases. This CDR3 region has 15 residues. Germline V gene lookup returns CDR1 SGHVS and CDR2 FNYEAQ. V shed 1 base, J shed 1 base, and the junction held 0 bases outside the gene matches. Supplemented by reference TRBV7-6 and TRBJ2-1, the full variable domain reads GAGVSQSPRYKVTKRGQDVALRCDPISGHVSLYWYRQALGQGPEFLTYFNYEAQQDKSGLPNDRFSAERPEGSISTLTIQRTEQRDSAMYRCASSLGQGSYNEQFFGPGTRLTVL.

The chain joins TRBV6-1 to TRBJ2-2; D possibly corresponds to TRBD1 (5 bases). This CDR3 has 14 amino acids. Germline V CDR1 and CDR2: MNHNS, SASEGT. The germline V and J ends were trimmed by 3 bases and 6 bases, with 11 bases remaining between them. CDR3 DNA sequence: TGTGCCAGCAGTGAGCAAGGGGTCCCCGGGGAGCTGTTTTTT. This gives the protein CASSEQGVPGELFF.

The chain carries TRBV19 and TRBJ2-3; D is tentatively TRBD1 or TRBD2 (5 bases each). Germline V gene lookup returns CDR1 LNHDA and CDR2 SQIVND (reference sequence). V shed 4 bases and J shed 4 bases, with 15 bases lying between them. This CDR3 comprises 15 residues. DNA of the CDR3: TGTGCCAGTAGTAACCTTCCCGGGACGTCAGATACGCAGTATTTT. It codes for CASSNLPGTSDTQYF.

The chain has TRBV6-4 and TRBJ2-3; TRBD1 is a possible D gene (6 bases). Deletions cut 3 bases from V and 2 bases from J, with 9 bases between. From germline, CDR1 is MRHNA and CDR2 SNTAGT. The CDR3 has 14 amino acids. The CDR3 protein is CASSELGHTDTQYF. CDR3 nucleotide sequence: TGTGCCAGCAGTGAGTTGGGACACACAGATACGCAGTATTTT.

This chain links TRBV27 with TRBJ2-5; 8 nucleotides agree with TRBD1. Germline lookup yields CDR1 MNHEY and CDR2 SMNVEV (reference sequence). V shed 9 bases, J shed 4 bases, and the junction held 4 bases outside the gene matches. The CDR3 spans 12 residues. The CDR3 DNA sequence: TGTGCCAGTAGGACAGGGAGAGAGACCCAGTACTTC. It is translated as CASRTGRETQYF.

The J gene is TRBJ2-1, the V gene TRBV27; 15 bases line up with TRBD2. J gave up 0 bases and V 4 bases, and 7 bases lay outside the gene matches. This CDR3 has 19 residues. Per the germline V gene, CDR1 is MNHEY and CDR2 is SMNVEV (reference sequence). The CDR3 DNA is TGTGCCAGCAGTTCTGCCGGGACTAGCGGGAGGAGCTCCTACAATGAGCAGTTCTTC. It specifies CASSSAGTSGRSSYNEQFF.

This clone was picked up one time. V is TRBV7-9 and J is TRBJ2-7; TRBD1 or TRBD2 may be the D gene (5 bases each). The CDR3 extends over 14 amino acids. The V end lost 5 bases, the J end lost 6 bases, and 17 bases lay between the germline ends. Germline lookup yields CDR1 SEHNR and CDR2 FQNEAQ (reference sequence). CDR3 loop: CASSPGPPGGEQYV. The CDR3 nucleotides read TGTGCCAGCAGCCCAGGGCCCCCCGGAGGCGAGCAGTACGTC.

This chain connects TRBV5-6 to TRBJ2-1, with a possible D match to TRBD1 (6 bases). CDR1 is SGHDT and CDR2 is YYEEEE in the germline V gene. The ends were cut back, 0 bases at V and 9 bases at J, with 25 bases in the middle. The CDR3 runs 18 residues. In nucleotides, the CDR3 is TGTGCCAGCAGCTTGGCCTCTAAAACTTGGGGGCTCGGCGGTGAGCAGTTCTTC. It specifies CASSLASKTWGLGGEQFF. Complete variable domain (other parts from reference TRBV5-6 and TRBJ2-1): DAGVTQSPTHLIKTRGQQVTLRCSPKSGHDTVSWYQQALGQGPQFIFQYYEEEERQRGNFPDRFSGHQFPNYSSELNVNALLLGDSALYLCASSLASKTWGLGGEQFFGPGTRLTVL.

The rearrangement links TRBV18 to TRBJ1-2; 8 bases map to TRBD1. Germline values: CDR1 KGHSH, CDR2 LQKENI. The CDR3 has 15 residues. V gave up 3 bases and J gave up 4 bases; unmatched junction bases: 7. The CDR3: CASSPRPDRGYGYTF. As DNA, the CDR3 is TGTGCCAGCTCACCTCGCCCCGACAGGGGCTATGGCTACACCTTC.

This rearrangement joins TRBV2 to TRBJ2-7; D perhaps matches TRBD1 (6 bases). Germline V CDR1 and CDR2: SNHLY, FYNNEI. V lost 5 bases, J lost 2 bases, and 10 bases lay in between. CDR3 size: 13 residues. CDR3 loop: CASSLDSTYEQYF. In nucleotides, the CDR3 is TGTGCCAGCAGTTTGGACAGCACCTACGAGCAGTACTTC.

The chain is built from TRBV5-1 and TRBJ1-1, with D possibly TRBD1 on 5 matching bases. Germline assignment: CDR1 SGHRS and CDR2 YFSETQ. This CDR3 comprises 15 residues. The V and J ends lost 4 bases and 4 bases respectively, with 17 bases between them. The CDR3 sequence is CASSQAGPQTTEAFF. CDR3 bases: TGCGCCAGCAGCCAAGCGGGACCCCAGACCACTGAAGCTTTCTTT.

CDR3 loop: CASSPGRNTEAFF. As DNA, the CDR3 is TGTGCCAGCTCACCCGGGCGGAACACTGAAGCTTTCTTT. The J gene is TRBJ1-1, the V gene TRBV18; D is ambiguous. The CDR3 runs to 13 residues. Trimming left V 3 bases short and J 1 base short, with 6 bases between. Germline CDR1 is KGHSH and CDR2 is LQKENI.

This clone was counted once. The rearrangement joins TRBV28 to TRBJ2-5; 7 bases match TRBD1. The V gene end was trimmed by 2 bases and the J gene end by 5 bases; junction bases not matched to a gene: 8. This CDR3 is built from 15 residues. The germline gives CDR1 MDHEN, CDR2 SYDVKM. DNA of the CDR3: TGTGCCAGCAGTTTAGCGAGAGAACAGGGGGAGACCCAGTACTTC. This translates into CASSLAREQGETQYF.